The 17 T cell receptor beta chains below come from one sample, sequenced in a study of blood T cell repertoires in COVID-19. Method: immunoSEQ multiplex PCR; TCRdb's copy keeps in-frame clones and lacks some. This table has 250,000 to 300,000 clones, approximately 78% appearing once. The sequenced sample consisted of PBMCs or T cells enriched from blood (not recorded which). The receptors come from a man aged 35 to 55 who had been exposed to COVID-19.

This rearrangement joins TRBV4-1 to TRBJ2-3; 8 bases agree with TRBD2. V shed 3 bases, J shed 6 bases, and the junction held 11 bases outside the gene matches. The germline V gene encodes CDR1 MGHRA and CDR2 YSYEKL. The CDR3 has 16 residues. The CDR3: CASSHRGGRLKDTQYF. CDR3 DNA: TGCGCCAGCAGCCACCGGGGGGGGAGGCTCAAGGATACGCAGTATTTT.

The chain employs TRBV2 and TRBJ1-2, with TRBD1 identical over 8 bases. Germline lookup yields CDR1 SNHLY and CDR2 FYNNEI. Germline trimming cut 4 bases from V and 5 bases from J; bases unmatched to any gene: 3. This CDR3 region has 13 residues. The CDR3, as DNA: TGTGCCAGCAGTGCCAGGACAGGGTATGGCTACACCTTC. It translates to CASSARTGYGYTF.

For the CDR3, the DNA is TGCGCCAGCAGTCCCAGGAGGACAGGACTCAATGAAAAACTGTTTTTT. It translates to CASSPRRTGLNEKLFF. The chain has TRBV23-1 and TRBJ1-4, with 7 bases that match TRBD1. TRBV23-1 is known as an ORF, though its function is uncertain. The V gene end was trimmed by 4 bases and the J gene end by 5 bases; junction bases not matched to a gene: 10. CDR3 length: 16 residues.

The J gene is TRBJ2-1, the V gene TRBV9; D gene unclear. V shed 4 bases and J shed 4 bases, with 15 bases lying between them. The germline gives CDR1 SGDLS, CDR2 YYNGEE. There are 15 residues in the CDR3. The DNA for the CDR3 is TGTGCCAGCAGCCCCCAGGTCCAGGCTTACAATGAGCAGTTCTTC. It codes for CASSPQVQAYNEQFF.

This chain uses TRBV29-1 with TRBJ2-4; 10 positions match TRBD2. Germline CDR1 SQVTM, CDR2 ANQGSEA. With V trimmed by 1 base and J by 0 bases, 0 bases remained unmatched. The CDR3 has 15 residues. The CDR3 spells CSVEGLAGAKNIQYF. In DNA, the CDR3 is TGCAGCGTTGAAGGACTAGCGGGAGCCAAAAACATTCAGTACTTC.

This rearrangement joins TRBV28 to TRBJ1-2, with TRBD1 identical over 8 bases. V shed 3 bases, J shed 12 bases, and the junction held 12 bases outside the gene matches. This CDR3 spans 14 amino acids. Germline CDR1 is MDHEN and CDR2 is SYDVKM. The CDR3 spells CASSFGQGGFSDTF. The CDR3 DNA is TGTGCCAGCAGTTTTGGACAGGGAGGATTTTCGGACACCTTC.

The gene calls are TRBV12-3 or TRBV12-4 and TRBJ2-7, with a possible D match to TRBD2 (5 bases). Trimming pared 8 bases from V and 0 bases from J, leaving 11 bases between. This CDR3 is built from 13 residues. In DNA, the CDR3 is TGTGCCAGCTCGGGGAGTATCTCCTACGAGCAGTACTTC. This translates into CASSGSISYEQYF.

The CDR3 DNA reads TGCGCCAGCAGATTAACCGGGACACCGAACACTGAAGCTTTCTTT. It translates to CASRLTGTPNTEAFF. V gene TRBV5-1 combines with J gene TRBJ1-1, with TRBD1 as a possible D gene (6 bases). Looked up from germline, CDR1 is SGHRS and CDR2 is YFSETQ. The length of the CDR3 is 15 residues. V was trimmed by 5 bases and J by 1 base, leaving 15 bases between them.

CDR3 region: CAWSVRTAMNTEAFF. The CDR3 DNA reads TGTGCCTGGAGTGTAAGGACAGCCATGAACACTGAAGCTTTCTTT. The chain uses TRBV30 and TRBJ1-1, with D possibly matching TRBD1 (6 bases). Germline CDR1 and CDR2: GTSNPN and SVGIG (reference sequence). V was pared by 0 bases and J by 0 bases, with 11 bases between. This CDR3 contains 15 residues.

This rearrangement joins TRBV5-1 to TRBJ2-7, with D perhaps matching TRBD2 (5 bases). The CDR3 has 12 amino acids. V lost 2 bases and J 6 bases, leaving 9 bases between the germline ends. Germline V gene lookup returns CDR1 SGHRS and CDR2 YFSETQ. The chain's CDR3 is CASSFTSFEQYF. DNA for the CDR3: TGCGCCAGCAGCTTTACTAGTTTCGAGCAGTACTTC.

The chain employs TRBV11-3 and TRBJ2-3, with D hard to call. V lost 1 base to trimming and J lost 3 bases, with 11 bases between them. The CDR3 length is 15 residues. Looked up from germline, CDR1 is SGHNT and CDR2 is YENEEA. CDR3 DNA: TGTGCCAGCAGCTTAGGGAGCCCCGGGACAGATACGCAGTATTTT. Amino acid sequence: CASSLGSPGTDTQYF.

The V call is TRBV3-1 (or the pseudogene TRBV3-2), the J call TRBJ2-7; TRBD1 aligns across 10 bases. CDR1 is LGHDT and CDR2 is YNNKEL in the germline V gene (reference sequence). The trim removed 3 bases at V and 5 bases at J, leaving 10 bases unmatched. The CDR3 covers 16 residues. CDR3 residues: CASSHRAGTGAHEQYF. For the CDR3, the DNA is TGTGCCAGCAGCCATCGTGCCGGGACAGGGGCCCACGAGCAGTACTTC.

The chain employs TRBV5-1 and TRBJ2-3; D unresolved. The germline CDR1 and CDR2 sequences are SGHRS and YFSETQ. Trimming cost V 3 bases and J 2 bases, with 4 bases left between them. This CDR3 contains 12 residues. The CDR3 here is CASSSNTDTQYF. DNA for the CDR3: TGCGCCAGCAGCTCCAACACAGATACGCAGTATTTT.

This rearrangement joins TRBV12-3 or TRBV12-4 to TRBJ2-7, with 9 bases fitting TRBD1. This CDR3 region has 12 residues. The trim removed 6 bases at V and 6 bases at J, leaving 3 bases unmatched. The DNA for the CDR3 is TGTGCCAGCAGGGGGACAGGGTTCGAGCAGTACTTC. Protein: CASRGTGFEQYF.

The gene calls are TRBV18 and TRBJ1-3; 7 nucleotides agree with TRBD1. The CDR3 extends over 14 amino acids. Germline-derived CDR1 and CDR2 are KGHSH and LQKENI. The J segment lost 5 bases and the V segment lost 3 bases, leaving 4 bases of the junction unmatched. The CDR3 here is CASSPGQRRNTIYF. The CDR3 region has the DNA TGTGCCAGCTCACCGGGACAGCGTCGAAACACCATATATTTT.

This rearrangement joins TRBV5-6 to TRBJ2-7; D is ambiguous. This CDR3 spans 14 amino acids. Trimming cost V 0 bases and J 1 base, with 8 bases left between them. Germline values: CDR1 SGHDT, CDR2 YYEEEE. CDR3 in DNA: TGTGCCAGCAGCTTGGGTGGCGGTTCCTACGAGCAGTACTTC. It is translated as CASSLGGGSYEQYF.

This clone came up a few times. The germline gene is not matched at one end of the junction; a read error may be the cause. V and J are TRBV7-7 and TRBJ2-5; D is possibly TRBD1 (5 bases). This CDR3 is 17 amino acids long. Looked up from germline, CDR1 is SSHAT and CDR2 is FNYEAQ (reference sequence). The CDR3 nucleotides are TGTGCTAGCAGCTTTCGGCTAAGACAGACAAGCCAAGAGACCCAGTACTTC. As protein: CASSFRLRQTSQETQYF.